These T cell receptor beta chains were read from a single sample in a study of blood T cell repertoires in COVID-19. Assay used: immunoSEQ multiplex PCR; TCRdb lists only in-frame clones, some missing. Of around 90,000 clones listed, approximately 86% are singletons. Sequences were obtained from peripheral blood. The receptors come from a woman aged 70-85 years with active or convalescent COVID-19. CDR3s include the opening cysteine and the closing phenylalanine or tryptophan. The D gene is left open where the match is weak. Clone size appears in some rows only: once, few, many, or a class for an expanded clone.

D gene: .; clone size: .; J gene: TRBJ2-2; V gene: TRBV6-4; CDR3 DNA: TGTGCCAGCAGTGCAATTAACACCGGGGAGCTGTTTTTT; CDR3 protein: CASSAINTGELFF
D gene: TRBD1; clone size: .; J gene: TRBJ1-3; V gene: TRBV11-2; CDR3 DNA: TGTGCCAGCAGCTTTCAGGGGGCAGGATCTGGAAACACCATATATTTT; CDR3 protein: CASSFQGAGSGNTIYF
D gene: .; clone size: .; J gene: TRBJ1-5; V gene: TRBV15; CDR3 DNA: TGTGCCACCAGGGGTGGGGGCGCCGGTCAGCCCCAGCATTTT; CDR3 protein: CATRGGGAGQPQHF
D gene: .; clone size: once; J gene: TRBJ2-3; V gene: TRBV5-4; CDR3 DNA: TGTGCCAGCAGCTTGGCCGAAGGGGCAGATACGCAGTATTTT; CDR3 protein: CASSLAEGADTQYF
D gene: .; clone size: .; J gene: TRBJ1-2; V gene: TRBV15; CDR3 DNA: TGTGCCACCAGCAGAGCACACGCTAACTATGGCTACACCTTC; CDR3 protein: CATSRAHANYGYTF
D gene: .; clone size: .; J gene: TRBJ1-4; V gene: TRBV15; CDR3 DNA: TGTGCCATATCGGCAGGGGTAAATGAAAAACTGTTTTTT; CDR3 protein: CAISAGVNEKLFF
D gene: .; clone size: .; J gene: TRBJ2-3; V gene: TRBV14; CDR3 DNA: TGTGCCAGCAGCCAAAGCGCGGGGAGCACAGATACGCAGTATTTT; CDR3 protein: CASSQSAGSTDTQYF
D gene: .; clone size: .; J gene: TRBJ1-2; V gene: TRBV7-9; CDR3 DNA: TGTGCCAGCAGATCCGGGATTTCAAACTATGGCTACACCTTC; CDR3 protein: CASRSGISNYGYTF
D gene: .; clone size: .; J gene: TRBJ1-1; V gene: TRBV7-6; CDR3 DNA: TGTGCCAGCAGCTTATCGGGGGGGAACACTGAAGCTTTCTTT; CDR3 protein: CASSLSGGNTEAFF
D gene: .; clone size: .; J gene: TRBJ1-1; V gene: TRBV14; CDR3 DNA: TGTGCCAGCAGCCAAACAGCCTTGAACACTGAAGCTTTCTTT; CDR3 protein: CASSQTALNTEAFF
D gene: .; clone size: .; J gene: TRBJ2-2; V gene: TRBV4-2; CDR3 DNA: TGTGCCAGCAGCCAAGGAGTCACTCGACTGTACACCGGGGAGCTGTTTTTT; CDR3 protein: CASSQGVTRLYTGELFF
D gene: .; clone size: .; J gene: TRBJ2-7; V gene: TRBV6-2/TRBV6-3; CDR3 DNA: TGTGCCAGCAGTGGCCGGGGGGCACTGACCTACGAGCAGTACTTC; CDR3 protein: CASSGRGALTYEQYF
D gene: TRBD2; clone size: .; J gene: TRBJ2-1; V gene: TRBV7-2; CDR3 DNA: TGTGCCAGCAGTCTAGCGGGGTGGGGTAATGAGCAGTTCTTC; CDR3 protein: CASSLAGWGNEQFF
D gene: .; clone size: .; J gene: TRBJ2-3; V gene: TRBV25-1; CDR3 DNA: TGTGCCAGCAGTGGTCACAGGGTTGGCACAGATACGCAGTATTTT; CDR3 protein: CASSGHRVGTDTQYF
D gene: .; clone size: .; J gene: TRBJ1-3; V gene: TRBV5-6; CDR3 DNA: TGTGCCAGCAGCCACTTACCCAAGCTGGGCGGAAACACCATATATTTT; CDR3 protein: CASSHLPKLGGNTIYF
D gene: .; clone size: .; J gene: TRBJ2-5; V gene: TRBV4-2; CDR3 DNA: TGTGCCAGCAGCCACCGGGGGGAGGGGGGCCAAGCGAGTGGGCAAGAGACCCAGTACTTC; CDR3 protein: CASSHRGEGGQASGQETQYF
D gene: .; clone size: .; J gene: TRBJ2-3; V gene: TRBV24-1; CDR3 DNA: TGTGCCACCAGTACAGGGGAGGTCACAGATACGCAGTATTTT; CDR3 protein: CATSTGEVTDTQYF
D gene: TRBD1; clone size: .; J gene: TRBJ1-2; V gene: TRBV5-4; CDR3 DNA: TGTGCCAGCAGCTTTGGGACAGGGGGCCAGGATGGCTACACCTTC; CDR3 protein: CASSFGTGGQDGYTF
D gene: TRBD1; clone size: .; J gene: TRBJ1-3; V gene: TRBV12-3/TRBV12-4; CDR3 DNA: TGTGCCAGCTTATACAGGGGGAACACCATATATTTT; CDR3 protein: CASLYRGNTIYF
D gene: .; clone size: few; J gene: TRBJ1-3; V gene: TRBV11-2; CDR3 DNA: TGTGCCAGCAGCTTCCCACATTCTGGAAACACCATATATTTT; CDR3 protein: CASSFPHSGNTIYF
D gene: .; clone size: few; J gene: TRBJ1-6; V gene: TRBV19; CDR3 DNA: TGTGCCAGTAGTATACCCGGGGGGGCTTCACCCCTCCACTTT; CDR3 protein: CASSIPGGASPLHF
D gene: .; clone size: .; J gene: TRBJ2-1; V gene: TRBV16; CDR3 DNA: TGTGCCAGCAGCCTCACTACACCGTGGAGCTCCTACAATGAGCAGTTCTTC; CDR3 protein: CASSLTTPWSSYNEQFF
D gene: .; clone size: few; J gene: TRBJ1-4; V gene: TRBV4-3; CDR3 DNA: TGCGCCAGCAGCCAAGATATTGTGGCGAGGGGGGAAAAACTGTTTTTT; CDR3 protein: CASSQDIVARGEKLFF
D gene: TRBD2; clone size: .; J gene: TRBJ2-1; V gene: TRBV20-1; CDR3 DNA: TGCAGTGCTAGTTATAGCGGGGGCCGCTCCTACAATGAGCAGTTCTTC; CDR3 protein: CSASYSGGRSYNEQFF
D gene: TRBD2; clone size: .; J gene: TRBJ2-3; V gene: TRBV5-8; CDR3 DNA: TGTGCCAGCAGCCAATCCCCCTTGGGTCTAGCGGGGCGGACAGATACGCAGTATTTT; CDR3 protein: CASSQSPLGLAGRTDTQYF
D gene: TRBD1; clone size: .; J gene: TRBJ2-1; V gene: TRBV7-8; CDR3 DNA: TGTGCCAGCAGCCCACCCCCCCTAAGAGGGGGCTCGATGGTGGGGTTCAATGAGCAGTTCTTC; CDR3 protein: CASSPPPLRGGSMVGFNEQFF
D gene: .; clone size: .; J gene: TRBJ1-5; V gene: TRBV2; CDR3 DNA: TGTGCCAGCAGTCCGAGCAGCAATCAGCCCCAGCATTTT; CDR3 protein: CASSPSSNQPQHF
D gene: TRBD2; clone size: .; J gene: TRBJ2-1; V gene: TRBV7-9; CDR3 DNA: TGTGCCAGCAGCTTGATTTCAGGCGGGGGAGTGTACAATGAGCAGTTCTTC; CDR3 protein: CASSLISGGGVYNEQFF
D gene: TRBD1; clone size: .; J gene: TRBJ2-7; V gene: TRBV6-5; CDR3 DNA: TGTGCCAGCAATTCTATCGGGACAGGGTTTTACGAGCAGTACTTC; CDR3 protein: CASNSIGTGFYEQYF
D gene: TRBD1; clone size: .; J gene: TRBJ2-5; V gene: TRBV7-2; CDR3 DNA: TGTGCCAGCAGCTTAACCACAGGGGGCGGGGAGACCCAGTACTTC; CDR3 protein: CASSLTTGGGETQYF
D gene: TRBD1; clone size: .; J gene: TRBJ2-4; V gene: TRBV19; CDR3 DNA: TGTGCCAGTAGTCTACTGTCGGGACAGTCCAAATTAGCCAAAAACATTCAGTACTTC; CDR3 protein: CASSLLSGQSKLAKNIQYF
D gene: .; clone size: .; J gene: TRBJ1-1; V gene: TRBV24-1; CDR3 DNA: TGTGCCACCACCGGTCTCGGGGGTGAAGCTTTCTTT; CDR3 protein: CATTGLGGEAFF
D gene: TRBD1; clone size: few; J gene: TRBJ1-2; V gene: TRBV12-3/TRBV12-4; CDR3 DNA: TGTGCCAGCCATAAGAAGGGGGCCCCCTACACCTTC; CDR3 protein: CASHKKGAPYTF
D gene: .; clone size: .; J gene: TRBJ2-5; V gene: TRBV18; CDR3 DNA: TGTGCCAGCTCACCACCGAATCAGGCGGGTGGCCAGTACTTC; CDR3 protein: CASSPPNQAGGQYF
D gene: .; clone size: .; J gene: TRBJ1-2; V gene: TRBV27; CDR3 DNA: TGTGCCAGCTCCTCAGGACAGTTCTATGGCTACACCTTC; CDR3 protein: CASSSGQFYGYTF
D gene: TRBD1; clone size: .; J gene: TRBJ2-7; V gene: TRBV9; CDR3 DNA: TGTGCCAGCAGCGGAGAGGGGGCTGGGGCGCTAAACTACGAGCAGTACTTC; CDR3 protein: CASSGEGAGALNYEQYF
D gene: TRBD1; clone size: .; J gene: TRBJ1-2; V gene: TRBV5-5; CDR3 DNA: TGTGCCCGCAGCCCGGGGGTTGGGCAGGGGGGCGGCTATGGCTACACCTTC; CDR3 protein: CARSPGVGQGGGYGYTF
D gene: .; clone size: few; J gene: TRBJ2-7; V gene: TRBV2; CDR3 DNA: TGTGCCAGCAGTAGGAGTGATCGGGGGACCACGCCCTACGAGCAGTACTTC; CDR3 protein: CASSRSDRGTTPYEQYF
D gene: TRBD1; clone size: .; J gene: TRBJ2-7; V gene: TRBV4-1; CDR3 DNA: TGCGCCAGCAGCCTCTTGCCGCCAGACAGGGAACTTTCCTACGAGCAGTACTTC; CDR3 protein: CASSLLPPDRELSYEQYF
D gene: .; clone size: once; J gene: TRBJ2-5; V gene: TRBV7-2; CDR3 DNA: TGTGCCAGCAGCGCTCGGTGGGGCAGGGGATACCAAGAGACCCAGTACTTC; CDR3 protein: CASSARWGRGYQETQYF
D gene: TRBD1; clone size: .; J gene: TRBJ1-2; V gene: TRBV6-5; CDR3 DNA: TGTGCCAGCAACCGGGGACAGGGAGGAGGCTACACCTTC; CDR3 protein: CASNRGQGGGYTF
D gene: .; clone size: .; J gene: TRBJ1-3; V gene: TRBV25-1; CDR3 DNA: TGTGCCAGCAGTGAGCCCATACCAGGGAAAGACACCATATATTTT; CDR3 protein: CASSEPIPGKDTIYF
D gene: TRBD1; clone size: once; J gene: TRBJ2-7; V gene: TRBV25-1; CDR3 DNA: TGTGCCAGCAGTGAAAGTGGGACAGGGGGCTTTTACGAGCAGTACTTC; CDR3 protein: CASSESGTGGFYEQYF
D gene: .; clone size: .; J gene: TRBJ2-1; V gene: TRBV7-9; CDR3 DNA: TGTGCCAGCCGTAGGGCCGGTGTCGAGACTACCCACCTCAATGAGCAGTTCTTC; CDR3 protein: CASRRAGVETTHLNEQFF
D gene: .; clone size: .; J gene: TRBJ1-1; V gene: TRBV19; CDR3 DNA: TGTGCCACCCAGGAGGGCAGTAAGGACACTGAAGCTTTCTTT; CDR3 protein: CATQEGSKDTEAFF
D gene: TRBD1; clone size: once; J gene: TRBJ1-2; V gene: TRBV10-3; CDR3 DNA: TGTGCCACCACTCCCGGGACAGGGAGTAGCTACACCTTC; CDR3 protein: CATTPGTGSSYTF
D gene: .; clone size: .; J gene: TRBJ1-2; V gene: TRBV7-9; CDR3 DNA: TGTGCCAGCAGCTTTAGCGGGGGAAGGAACAGGGTCTATGGCTACACCTTC; CDR3 protein: CASSFSGGRNRVYGYTF
D gene: TRBD2; clone size: .; J gene: TRBJ2-3; V gene: TRBV28; CDR3 DNA: TGTGCCAGCAGTCTCGAGACTAGCGGGGGGGGCACAGATACGCAGTATTTT; CDR3 protein: CASSLETSGGGTDTQYF
D gene: TRBD2; clone size: .; J gene: TRBJ2-5; V gene: TRBV5-1; CDR3 DNA: TGCGCCAGCAGCGCCGGACTAGCGGGGGGCGAAGAGACCCAGTACTTC; CDR3 protein: CASSAGLAGGEETQYF